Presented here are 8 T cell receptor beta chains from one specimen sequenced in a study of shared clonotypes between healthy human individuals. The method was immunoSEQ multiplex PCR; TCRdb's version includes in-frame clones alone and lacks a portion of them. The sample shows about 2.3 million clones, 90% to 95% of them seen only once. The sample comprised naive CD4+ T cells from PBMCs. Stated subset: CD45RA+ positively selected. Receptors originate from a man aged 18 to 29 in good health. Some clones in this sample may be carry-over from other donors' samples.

This CDR3 is CASSVNRGYNEQFF. The CDR3 coding sequence is TGTGCCAGCAGTGTTAACAGGGGATACAATGAGCAGTTCTTC. The gene calls are TRBV2 and TRBJ2-1; TRBD1 matches 7 bases. Per the germline V gene, CDR1 is SNHLY and CDR2 is FYNNEI. V shed 4 bases and J 4 bases; nucleotides not matched to a gene: 4. The CDR3 loop spans 14 amino acids.

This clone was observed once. CDR3 nucleotides: TGTGCCAGCATCAGGACTACGGGGGCGCGGACTGAAGCTTTCTTT. Amino acid sequence: CASIRTTGARTEAFF. The chain is built from TRBV7-2 and TRBJ1-1; perhaps TRBD1 as D (6 bases). V was clipped by 7 bases and J by 5 bases, with 20 bases between them. In germline, CDR1 is SGHTA, CDR2 FQGNSA. The CDR3 is 15 amino acids.

CDR3 in amino acids: CASRTRTSGRPRETQYF. CDR3 nucleotides: TGTGCCAGCAGGACCAGGACTAGCGGGAGGCCCCGGGAGACCCAGTACTTC. The chain joins TRBV28 to TRBJ2-5; 14 bases align to TRBD2. The germline CDR1 and CDR2 sequences are MDHEN and SYDVKM. The CDR3 consists of 17 residues. The V segment lost 6 bases and the J segment 5 bases; nucleotides outside the gene matches: 11.

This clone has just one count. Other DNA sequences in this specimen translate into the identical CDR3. The CDR3 loop is CASSRGQGEKLFF. In DNA, the CDR3 is TGTGCCAGCAGCAGGGGACAGGGTGAAAAACTGTTTTTT. The V and J genes are TRBV6-5 and TRBJ1-4; 9 bases map to TRBD1. There are 13 residues in the CDR3. After removal of 6 bases from V and 7 bases from J, the junction contained 3 bases not matched to a gene. Germline CDR1 MNHEY, CDR2 SVGAGI.

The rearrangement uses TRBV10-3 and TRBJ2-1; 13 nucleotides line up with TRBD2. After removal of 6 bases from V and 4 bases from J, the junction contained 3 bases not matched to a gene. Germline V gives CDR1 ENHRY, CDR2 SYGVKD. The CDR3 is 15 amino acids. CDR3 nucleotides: TGTGCCATCAGAGGGACTAGCGGGACTTACAATGAGCAGTTCTTC. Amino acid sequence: CAIRGTSGTYNEQFF.

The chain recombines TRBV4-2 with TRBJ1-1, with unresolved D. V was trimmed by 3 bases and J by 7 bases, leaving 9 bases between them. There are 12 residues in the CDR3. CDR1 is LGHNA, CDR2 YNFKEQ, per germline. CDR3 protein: CASSQVISEAFF. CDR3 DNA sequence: TGTGCCAGCAGCCAGGTCATCAGTGAAGCTTTCTTT.

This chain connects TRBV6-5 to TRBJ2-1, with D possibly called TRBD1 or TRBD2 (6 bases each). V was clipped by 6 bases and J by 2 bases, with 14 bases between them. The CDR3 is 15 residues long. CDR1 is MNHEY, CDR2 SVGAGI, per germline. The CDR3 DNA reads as TGTGCCAGCAGAAGCCCGGGGGCGGCCTACAATGAGCAGTTCTTC. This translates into CASRSPGAAYNEQFF.

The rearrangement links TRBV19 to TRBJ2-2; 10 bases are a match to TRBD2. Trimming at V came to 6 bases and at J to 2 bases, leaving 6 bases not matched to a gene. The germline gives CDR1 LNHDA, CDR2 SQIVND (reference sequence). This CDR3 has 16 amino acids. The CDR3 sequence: CASSQTSGFNTGELFF. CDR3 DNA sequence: TGTGCCAGTAGCCAGACTAGCGGGTTCAACACCGGGGAGCTGTTTTTT. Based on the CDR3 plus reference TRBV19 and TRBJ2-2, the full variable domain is DGGITQSPKYLFRKEGQNVTLSCEQNLNHDAMYWYRQDPGQGLRLIYYSQIVNDFQKGDIAEGYSVSREKKESFPLTVTSAQKNPTAFYLCASSQTSGFNTGELFFGEGSRLTVL.